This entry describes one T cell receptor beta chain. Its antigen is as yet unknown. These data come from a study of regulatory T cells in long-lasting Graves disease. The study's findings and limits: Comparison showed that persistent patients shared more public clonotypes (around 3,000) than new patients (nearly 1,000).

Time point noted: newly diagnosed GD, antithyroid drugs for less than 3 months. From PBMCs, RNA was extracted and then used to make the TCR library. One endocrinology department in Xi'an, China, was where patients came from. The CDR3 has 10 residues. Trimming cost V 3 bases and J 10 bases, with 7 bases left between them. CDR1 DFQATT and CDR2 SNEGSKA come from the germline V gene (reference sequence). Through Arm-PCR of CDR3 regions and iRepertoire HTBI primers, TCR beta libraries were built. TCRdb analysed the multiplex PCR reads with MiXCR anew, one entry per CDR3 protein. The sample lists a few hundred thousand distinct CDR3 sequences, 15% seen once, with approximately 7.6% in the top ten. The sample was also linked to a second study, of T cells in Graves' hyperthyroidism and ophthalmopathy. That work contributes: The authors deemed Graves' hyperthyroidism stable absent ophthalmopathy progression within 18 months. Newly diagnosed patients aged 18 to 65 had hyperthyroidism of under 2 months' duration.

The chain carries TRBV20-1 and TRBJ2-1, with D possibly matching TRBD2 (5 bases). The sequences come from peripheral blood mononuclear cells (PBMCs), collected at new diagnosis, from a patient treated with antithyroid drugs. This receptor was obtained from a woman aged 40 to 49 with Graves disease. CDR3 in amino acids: CSASQREQFF. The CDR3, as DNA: TGCAGTGCTAGCCAGCGGGAGCAGTTCTTC.